The present T cell receptor (beta chain) was sequenced within a study of T cell responses to AZD1222 COVID-19 vaccine. Pooling covered second doses at about 4 or about 12 weeks. Here immunoSEQ multiplex PCR was the method, and the copy in TCRdb shows in-frame clones only, minus some. The data contain some 70,000 clones, 80% of them singletons. The CDR3 contains 13 residues. The germline V gene encodes CDR1 LNHDA and CDR2 SQIVND (reference sequence). Germline trimming cut 4 bases from V and 4 bases from J; bases unmatched to any gene: 3. Comments on this clone: No antigen is known for it.

Study observations and caveats: Donor demographics were predominantly white British with a female majority; clonal diversity may be underestimated. The peak T cell response came first, and repertoires were sampled only after it.

The material was peripheral blood, obtained 28 days after the second AZD1222 dose. The chain recombines TRBV19 with TRBJ1-1; the match to TRBD1 covers 7 bases. The clonotype comes from an adult who received the AZD1222 COVID-19 vaccine. CDR3 sequence reads: CASSTGGITEAFF. The CDR3 DNA sequence: TGTGCCAGTAGTACAGGGGGGATCACTGAAGCTTTCTTT.